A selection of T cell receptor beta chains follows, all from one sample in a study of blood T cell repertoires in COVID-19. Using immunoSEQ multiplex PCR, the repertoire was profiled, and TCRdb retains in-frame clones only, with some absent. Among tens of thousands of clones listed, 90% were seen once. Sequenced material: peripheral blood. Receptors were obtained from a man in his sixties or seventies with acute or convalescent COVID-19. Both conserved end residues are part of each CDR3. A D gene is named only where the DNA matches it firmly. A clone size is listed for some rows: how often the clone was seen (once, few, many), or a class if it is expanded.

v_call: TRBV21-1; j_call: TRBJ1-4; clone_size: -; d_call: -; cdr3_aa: CASSKDRGQKVNEKLFF; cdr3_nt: TGTGCCAGCAGCAAAGATCGGGGACAGAAGGTTAATGAAAAACTGTTTTTT
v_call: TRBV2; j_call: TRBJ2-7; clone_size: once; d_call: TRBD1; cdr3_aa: CASSQAGTGLYEQYF; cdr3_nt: TGTGCCAGCAGCCAAGCCGGGACAGGGCTATACGAGCAGTACTTC
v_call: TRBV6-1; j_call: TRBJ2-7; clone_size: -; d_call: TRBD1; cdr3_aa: CASSYRTGVPEQYF; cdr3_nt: TGTGCCAGCAGTTATCGGACAGGTGTCCCCGAGCAGTACTTC
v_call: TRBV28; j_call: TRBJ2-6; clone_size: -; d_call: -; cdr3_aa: CASSPTQGVAGANVLTF; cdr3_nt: TGTGCCAGCAGCCCCACTCAAGGGGTAGCTGGGGCCAACGTCCTGACTTTC
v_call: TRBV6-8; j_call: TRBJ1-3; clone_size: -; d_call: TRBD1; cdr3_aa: CAPGGKNFGNTIYF; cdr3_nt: TGTGCCCCAGGGGGCAAAAATTTTGGAAACACCATATATTTT
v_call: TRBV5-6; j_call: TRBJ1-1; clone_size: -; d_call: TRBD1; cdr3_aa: CASSRRGQVAAEAFF; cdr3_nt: TGTGCCAGCAGCCGAAGGGGACAGGTAGCCGCTGAAGCTTTCTTT
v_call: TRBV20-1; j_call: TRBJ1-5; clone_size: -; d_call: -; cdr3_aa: CSAAGSQPQHF; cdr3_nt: TGCAGTGCGGCCGGGAGCCAGCCCCAGCATTTT
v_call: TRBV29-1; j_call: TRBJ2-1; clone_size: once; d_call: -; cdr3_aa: CSVTHPGSYNEQFF; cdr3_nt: TGCAGCGTCACTCACCCGGGGTCCTACAATGAGCAGTTCTTC
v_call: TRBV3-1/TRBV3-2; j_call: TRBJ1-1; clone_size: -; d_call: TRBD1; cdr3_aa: CASSQRQGTEAFF; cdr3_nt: TGTGCCAGCAGCCAAAGACAGGGGACTGAAGCTTTCTTT
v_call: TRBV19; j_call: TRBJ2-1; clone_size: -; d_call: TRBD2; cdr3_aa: CASSPPSLGLAPHEQFF; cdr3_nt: TGTGCCAGTAGCCCTCCCTCTCTGGGACTAGCCCCCCATGAGCAGTTCTTC
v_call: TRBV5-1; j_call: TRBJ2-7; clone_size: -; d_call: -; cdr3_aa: CASSSTGLGAVYEQYF; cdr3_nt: TGCGCCAGCAGCTCTACAGGGTTAGGAGCCGTCTACGAGCAGTACTTC
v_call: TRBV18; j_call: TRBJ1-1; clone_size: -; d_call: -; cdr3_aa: CASSPSTGGDTEAFF; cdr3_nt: TGTGCCAGCTCACCTTCGACAGGCGGTGACACTGAAGCTTTCTTT
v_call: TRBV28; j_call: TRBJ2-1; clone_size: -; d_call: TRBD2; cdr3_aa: CGPLGLAGDEQFF; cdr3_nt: TGTGGCCCCTTAGGACTAGCGGGAGATGAGCAGTTCTTC
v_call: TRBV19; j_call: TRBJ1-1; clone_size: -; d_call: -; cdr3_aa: CASSILGSSTTNTEAFF; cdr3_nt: TGTGCCAGTAGTATACTGGGCTCCAGTACGACGAACACTGAAGCTTTCTTT
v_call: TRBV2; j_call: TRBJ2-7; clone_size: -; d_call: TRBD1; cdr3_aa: CANGPDRFTYEQYF; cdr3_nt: TGTGCCAACGGGCCGGACAGGTTCACCTACGAGCAGTACTTC
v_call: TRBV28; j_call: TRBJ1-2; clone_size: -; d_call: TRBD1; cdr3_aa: CASRKLGQGNYGYTF; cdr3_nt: TGTGCCAGCAGAAAATTGGGACAGGGAAACTATGGCTACACCTTC
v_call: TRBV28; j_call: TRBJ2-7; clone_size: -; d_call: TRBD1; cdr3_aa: CASSLHGTGGYYEQYF; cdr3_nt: TGTGCCAGCAGTCTCCATGGGACAGGGGGATATTACGAGCAGTACTTC
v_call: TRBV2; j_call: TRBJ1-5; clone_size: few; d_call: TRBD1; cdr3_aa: CASSGTGVDQPQHF; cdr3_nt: TGTGCCAGCAGTGGGACAGGGGTTGATCAGCCCCAGCATTTT
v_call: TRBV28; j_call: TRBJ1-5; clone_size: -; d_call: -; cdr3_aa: CASRPDSSNQPQHF; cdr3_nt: TGTGCCAGCAGGCCTGACAGTAGCAATCAGCCCCAGCATTTT
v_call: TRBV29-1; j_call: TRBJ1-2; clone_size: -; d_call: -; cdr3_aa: CSVERGTGLRGYTF; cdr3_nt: TGCAGCGTTGAAAGGGGGACGGGGCTCCGGGGCTACACCTTC
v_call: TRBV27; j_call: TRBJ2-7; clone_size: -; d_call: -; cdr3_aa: CASSLLGGEQYF; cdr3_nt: TGTGCCAGCAGTTTACTGGGAGGCGAGCAGTACTTC
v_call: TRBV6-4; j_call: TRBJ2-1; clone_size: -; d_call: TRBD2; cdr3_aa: CASSENAGGRDEQFF; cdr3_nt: TGTGCCAGCAGTGAAAACGCGGGGGGGCGCGATGAGCAGTTCTTC